These 18 T cell receptor beta chains originate from one sample sequenced in a study of breast tumors, draining lymph nodes, adjacent tissues (dated by TCRdb to about 2016). Library construction relied on multiplex PCR. Instrument on record: Illumina HiSeq 2000. TCRdb ran its own pipeline on the public reads, namely fastp trimming at Q25 and MiXCR clone calling, and kept in-frame beta chains. CDR3 protein duplicates are merged, each entry listing the most common genes and DNA. The sample contains tens of thousands of distinct CDR3 sequences, roughly 23% of them found a single time. The ten largest account for 8% of the sample. The sequenced sample was breast tumor tissue. These TCRs come from a female donor with breast cancer. Some clones in this sample may be carry-over from other donors' samples.

As regards this clonotype: One base away lies a much larger clone, so this may be a sequencing read error. V and J are TRBV2 and TRBJ2-3; weak D call: TRBD2 (6 bases). Trimming removed 6 bases at V and 5 bases at J, with 21 bases between. Germline CDR1 and CDR2: SNHLY and FYNNEI. The CDR3 length is 16 residues. The CDR3 coding sequence is TGTGCCAGCAGGGAACTAGTGGGGGGTTCGGGAGATACGCAGTATTTT. It yields the protein CASRELVGGSGDTQYF.

Ten or more counts support this clonotype. The chain couples TRBV13 to TRBJ2-3, with TRBD2 matching 10 bases. Germline CDR1 is PRHDT and CDR2 is FYEKMQ (reference sequence). Losses at the gene ends were 5 bases for V and 1 base for J; bases not matched to a gene: 6. The CDR3 runs to 16 residues. The CDR3 sequence is CASSKGLAYGTDTQYF. CDR3 sequence (DNA): TGTGCCAGCAGCAAGGGACTAGCGTATGGCACAGATACGCAGTATTTT.

The chain employs TRBV10-3 and TRBJ2-7; 8 bases are shared with TRBD2. The CDR3 has 16 residues. The junction had 7 bases not matched to a gene; V was cut back by 0 bases and J by 3 bases. Germline V gives CDR1 ENHRY, CDR2 SYGVKD. The CDR3 coding sequence is TGTGCCATCAGTGAGTCGAGTGGTCTAGCGGGCTACGAGCAGTACTTC. This codes for CAISESSGLAGYEQYF.

In its sample, this clonotype was seen many times. The rearrangement uses TRBV2 and TRBJ2-3; 8 bases line up with TRBD1. The CDR3 sequence is 16 residues long. V was pared by 5 bases and J by 3 bases, with 10 bases of the junction left unmatched. Germline CDR1 and CDR2: SNHLY and FYNNEI. The CDR3 reads CASSSGGAFGTDTQYF. The CDR3 bases are TGTGCCAGCAGTTCAGGGGGCGCCTTTGGAACAGATACGCAGTATTTT.

This clonotype has ten or more counts. The V and J genes are TRBV29-1 and TRBJ1-2, with 8 positions matching TRBD1. CDR3 length: 13 residues. J lost 8 bases, V lost 0 bases, and 5 bases had no gene match. CDR1 is SQVTM, CDR2 ANQGSEA, per germline. CDR3 bases: TGCAGCGTTGAAGACCGGACAGGGCGAGGCTACACCTTC. Translation: CSVEDRTGRGYTF.

The genes are TRBV28 and TRBJ2-5; TRBD2 might be the D (5 bases). From germline, CDR1 is MDHEN and CDR2 SYDVKM. The CDR3 totals 15 residues. With 0 bases removed from V and 5 bases from J, the gap between germline ends came to 13 bases. CDR3 loop: CASSLWASRGETQYF. CDR3 DNA: TGTGCCAGCAGTTTATGGGCCTCTAGAGGGGAGACCCAGTACTTC.

This clonotype was seen repeatedly, ten times or more. This chain connects TRBV7-9 to TRBJ2-5; D gene unclear. Trimming left V 2 bases short and J 1 base short, with 11 bases between. The germline V gene has CDR1 SEHNR and CDR2 FQNEAQ (reference sequence). The CDR3 loop spans 15 amino acids. The CDR3 DNA sequence: TGTGCCAGCAGCTTATTAAAGGCCTTCCAAGAGACCCAGTACTTC. Its protein is CASSLLKAFQETQYF.

This clonotype was detected only a few times. The rearrangement links TRBV19 to TRBJ2-5; 10 nucleotides match TRBD1. Germline V lookup: CDR1 LNHDA, CDR2 SQIVND (reference sequence). V gave up 10 bases and J gave up 3 bases; unmatched junction bases: 5. The CDR3 totals 13 residues. The CDR3 region is CATMTGGEETQYF. As DNA, the CDR3 is TGTGCCACCATGACAGGGGGCGAAGAGACCCAGTACTTC.

In its sample, this clonotype was seen many times. The chain employs TRBV10-2 and TRBJ2-7; D not certain. Between the trimmed V and J ends, which lost 3 bases and 1 base, there was a span of 7 bases. The CDR3 spans 13 residues. Germline V gene data show CDR1 as WSHSY and CDR2 as SAAADI. As DNA, the CDR3 is TGCGCCAGCAGTGATCAACCGTCCTACGAGCAGTACTTC. It specifies CASSDQPSYEQYF.

This clonotype was observed at least ten times. The CDR3 region has the DNA TGTGCCAGCAGCTTAGCTCCGGGACAGGGGAGCAATCAGCCCCAGCATTTT. It encodes CASSLAPGQGSNQPQHF. This chain links TRBV7-9 with TRBJ1-5; 10 nucleotides align to TRBD1. Germline trimming cut 0 bases from V and 1 base from J; bases unmatched to any gene: 3. This CDR3 spans 17 amino acids. Germline CDR1 is SEHNR and CDR2 is FQNEAQ (reference sequence).

The sample holds many counts of this clonotype. V and J are TRBV2 and TRBJ1-6; D may be TRBD1 (6 bases). The CDR3 extends over 16 amino acids. Germline V CDR1 and CDR2: SNHLY, FYNNEI. Trimming removed 7 bases at V and 5 bases at J, with 18 bases between. The CDR3 nucleotides are TGTGCCAGCAACAGTAGGACAGCAAAAAATAATTCACCCCTCCACTTT. Amino acid sequence: CASNSRTAKNNSPLHF.

This clonotype was seen only a few times. V usage is TRBV27 and J usage is TRBJ1-5; maybe TRBD1 (6 bases). There are 16 residues in the CDR3. Germline-derived CDR1 and CDR2 are MNHEY and SMNVEV (reference sequence). V dropped 6 bases and J dropped 4 bases, with 19 bases sitting between them. As DNA, the CDR3 is TGTGCCAGCAGGCCCGCACAACAGGGATTGAATCAGCCCCAGCATTTT. Protein sequence: CASRPAQQGLNQPQHF.

The J gene is TRBJ1-2, the V gene TRBV28; TRBD1 agrees at 10 bases. CDR1 and CDR2 (germline): MDHEN, SYDVKM. V gave up 6 bases and J gave up 3 bases; unmatched junction bases: 7. The CDR3 has 15 residues. The CDR3 here is CASRTGGIEYYGYTF. Here the CDR3 DNA reads TGTGCCAGCAGGACAGGGGGCATTGAGTACTATGGCTACACCTTC.

This clonotype was seen at least ten times. The gene calls are TRBV4-2 and TRBJ2-5; 7 bases map to TRBD1. This CDR3 is 14 amino acids long. Germline V gives CDR1 LGHNA, CDR2 YNFKEQ. Trimming took 1 base from V and 2 from J; bases not matched to a gene: 1. The CDR3 spells CASSQGTGQETQYF. The CDR3 region has the DNA TGTGCCAGCAGCCAAGGGACAGGACAAGAGACCCAGTACTTC.

This clonotype was detected ten times or more. The V gene is TRBV3-1, the J gene TRBJ2-3; 9 bases are a match to TRBD1. Germline CDR1 LGHDT, CDR2 YNNKEL (reference sequence). The CDR3 covers 16 residues. With 4 bases clipped from V and 2 bases from J, the junction kept 7 bases outside the gene matches. CDR3 nucleotide sequence: TGTGCCAGCAGCCGAACCGGGACAGGGCTCACAGATACGCAGTATTTT. Its protein product is CASSRTGTGLTDTQYF.

The table lists this clonotype with many counts. This rearrangement joins TRBV9 to TRBJ2-3; weak D call: TRBD2 (5 bases). The CDR3 covers 13 residues. Trimming removed 0 bases from V and 6 bases from J, with 8 bases in between. CDR1 is SGDLS, CDR2 YYNGEE, per germline. The chain's CDR3 is CASSVAERDTQYF. In DNA, the CDR3 is TGTGCCAGCAGCGTAGCAGAGCGGGATACGCAGTATTTT.

The chain couples TRBV20-1 to TRBJ2-3, with D possibly TRBD2 on 5 matching bases. The CDR3 has 15 residues. The ends were cut back, 3 bases at V and 2 bases at J, with 15 bases in the middle. Germline V lookup: CDR1 DFQATT, CDR2 SNEGSKA (reference sequence). CDR3 residues: CSASSRTDPTDTQYF. CDR3 DNA sequence: TGCAGTGCTAGTTCCAGGACTGACCCCACAGATACGCAGTATTTT.

CDR3 coding DNA: TGTGCCAGCAGTTTGGCCGGGTCGGGAGTGGGTGAGCAGTACTTC. It translates to CASSLAGSGVGEQYF. This chain connects TRBV28 to TRBJ2-7, with D perhaps matching TRBD2 (6 bases). V lost 3 bases and J 7 bases, leaving 19 bases between the germline ends. Germline lookup yields CDR1 MDHEN and CDR2 SYDVKM. The CDR3 contains 15 residues.